This T cell receptor beta chain derives from a study of T cells in Graves' hyperthyroidism and ophthalmopathy. On the study more broadly: Blood from the periphery was taken at initial diagnosis, before any treatment. General study results and limits: Researchers found most expanded thyroid clonotypes above 0.001 in blood as well. Model-based prediction identified ophthalmopathy a median approximately 6.2 months prior to its onset.

The TCR beta CDR3 regions underwent amplification using RNA transcripts as the source. The TCR CDR3 first-round RT-PCR relied on the HTBI primer set. Via MiXCR, TCRdb re-called the multiplex PCR reads, giving one row per CDR3 protein. Among hundreds of thousands of distinct CDR3 sequences, about 14% were seen once, and the ten largest hold roughly 4.3%. This clonotype was found many times. As yet, its antigen is unknown. PBMCs were obtained from 10 ml fresh peripheral blood. The germline gives CDR1 MNHEY, CDR2 SVGAGI. CDR3 length: 11 amino acids. Sequencing was carried out using blood. This clonotype originated in a woman aged 40-49 years with Graves' ophthalmopathy. The V call is TRBV6-5, the J call TRBJ1-1, with D unresolved. CDR3 sequence: CASARNTEAFF. The CDR3 DNA is TGTGCGTCAGCGAGAAACACTGAAGCTTTCTTT.